The 3 T cell receptor beta chains below come from one sample, sequenced in a study of blood T cells in healthy people across ages. Primers used in a second PCR of about 7 to 12 cycles were a sample-barcoded 5' primer and a J-beta primer mix. MiXCR, applied by TCRdb to the 5' RACE reads, yields one record per CDR3 protein. Here the sample spans roughly 2 million distinct CDR3 sequences, around 50% being singletons. The material sequenced was blood. The receptors stem from a woman in her thirties or forties in good health.

Details on this clonotype: Sequence at one end of the junction differs from germline and may be a read error. This rearrangement joins TRBV7-6 to TRBJ2-5; 16 bases agree with TRBD2. The germline V gene encodes CDR1 SGHVS and CDR2 FNYEAQ. The CDR3 consists of 18 residues. This CDR3 reads CACSLMGLAGGTMETQYF. CDR3 DNA: TGTGCCTGCAGCTTAATGGGACTAGCGGGGGGGACGATGGAGACCCAGTACTTC.

The chain links TRBV7-2 to TRBJ2-5; 9 bases are shared with TRBD1. After removal of 5 bases from V and 1 base from J, the junction contained 5 bases not matched to a gene. The germline gives CDR1 SGHTA, CDR2 FQGNSA. CDR3 length: 15 amino acids. CDR3 bases: TGTGCCAGCAGCCATCGGGACAGGGCCCAAGAGACCCAGTACTTC. This gives the protein CASSHRDRAQETQYF.

This clonotype has just one count. Its ends do not fully match the called genes, so a read error is possible. This chain uses TRBV5-6 with TRBJ1-2; 7 bases match TRBD1. Germline-derived CDR1 and CDR2 are SGHDT and YYEEEE. This CDR3 is built from 13 residues. This chain's CDR3 is CAGSAGTDPGYTF. In DNA, the CDR3 is TGTGCCGGCAGCGCCGGGACAGACCCTGGCTACACCTTC.